These 10 T cell receptor beta chains were all obtained from the same sample, sequenced in a study of shared clonotypes between healthy human individuals. Clones were sequenced by immunoSEQ multiplex PCR, and TCRdb holds only the in-frame ones, with some missing. The sample holds fewer than 1.4 million clones, 75% to 85% seen once. The material sequenced was memory CD4+ T cells from PBMCs. Subset denoted: CD45RA-negative fraction. Receptors originate from a man younger than 35 in good health. Some clones in this sample may be carry-over from other donors' samples.

The rearrangement joins TRBV7-6 to TRBJ2-3; D might be TRBD1 or TRBD2, each matching 5 bases. CDR3 length equals 16 residues. CDR1 is SGHVS, CDR2 FNYEAQ, per germline. V gave up 4 bases and J gave up 2 bases, with 16 bases separating them. The CDR3 nucleotides are TGTGCCAGCAGCTCCGGTGATGGGACCCCCACAGATACGCAGTATTTT. It codes for CASSSGDGTPTDTQYF.

This clone was seen only a few times. This sequence joins TRBV7-9 and TRBJ1-2; TRBD1 might be the D (5 bases). Germline-derived CDR1 and CDR2 are SEHNR and FQNEAQ (reference sequence). V was clipped by 10 bases and J by 7 bases, with 16 bases between them. The CDR3 contains 12 residues. This CDR3 is CAIQGYRGGYTF. As DNA, the CDR3 is TGTGCCATTCAGGGTTACCGAGGTGGCTACACCTTC.

The chain couples TRBV5-1 to TRBJ2-7; 7 nucleotides align to TRBD1. This CDR3 is 14 amino acids long. Per the germline V gene, CDR1 is SGHRS and CDR2 is YFSETQ. Unmatched junction bases numbered 4, after V lost 2 bases and J lost 2 bases. The CDR3 region has the DNA TGCGCCAGCAGCTTCCGGGACAGCACCTACGAGCAGTACTTC. It codes for CASSFRDSTYEQYF.

The chain employs TRBV5-5 and TRBJ1-1; the D is unclear. The germline CDR1 and CDR2 sequences are SGHKS and YYEKEE (reference sequence). Trimming stripped 4 bases from V and 1 base from J, with 11 bases between. There are 14 residues in the CDR3. CDR3 amino acids: CASSPSGGNTEAFF. In nucleotides, the CDR3 is TGTGCCAGCAGCCCCAGTGGTGGGAACACTGAAGCTTTCTTT.

On this clone itself: One junction end disagrees with the germline gene, perhaps due to a read error. The genes are TRBV6-5 and TRBJ1-2; D not resolved. Germline V gives CDR1 MNHEY, CDR2 SVGAGI. This CDR3 region has 12 residues. CDR3 region: CASSDSHYGYTF. The CDR3 nucleotides read TGTGCCAGCAGTGACTCCCACTATGGCTACACCTTC.

The V call is TRBV18, the J call TRBJ2-2; D is perhaps TRBD2 (6 bases). CDR1 is KGHSH, CDR2 LQKENI, per germline. This CDR3 is built from 16 residues. Trimming shortened V by 3 bases and J by 3 bases, and 14 bases separated the two germline ends. The CDR3 loop is CASSPFGSRDTGELFF. CDR3 sequence (DNA): TGTGCCAGCTCACCGTTCGGGAGCCGGGACACCGGGGAGCTGTTTTTT.

The chain uses TRBV6-4 and TRBJ1-1, with 9 bases identical to TRBD1. This CDR3 region has 16 residues. J lost 6 bases, V lost 0 bases, and 8 bases had no gene match. CDR1 and CDR2 (germline): MRHNA, SNTAGT. CDR3 sequence reads: CASSDSPYRGLPEAFF. CDR3 coding DNA: TGTGCCAGCAGTGACTCCCCGTACAGGGGGCTGCCTGAAGCTTTCTTT.

The CDR3 DNA reads TGTGCCATCAAGCGGGAGGGCTCAGATACGCAGTATTTT. It codes for CAIKREGSDTQYF. V gene TRBV10-3 combines with J gene TRBJ2-3, with 10 positions matching TRBD2. Looked up from germline, CDR1 is ENHRY and CDR2 is SYGVKD. The CDR3 loop spans 13 amino acids. J gave up 4 bases and V 7 bases, and 2 bases lay outside the gene matches.

The chain joins TRBV7-8 to TRBJ2-6; D may be TRBD2 (5 bases). The CDR3 has 18 amino acids. The V end was cut by 3 bases, the J end by 4 bases, with 19 bases between. In germline, CDR1 is SGHVS, CDR2 FQNEAQ. The CDR3 protein is CASSLVYSSGRGANVLTF. CDR3 in DNA: TGTGCCAGCAGCTTGGTCTACTCGTCGGGGAGAGGGGCCAACGTCCTGACTTTC.

This clone was observed a few times. This chain uses TRBV28 with TRBJ2-7; D ambiguous. Germline V gene data show CDR1 as MDHEN and CDR2 as SYDVKM. The ends were cut back, 6 bases at V and 0 bases at J, with 12 bases in the middle. The CDR3 spans 14 residues. CDR3: CASSPLQSSYEQYF. The CDR3 bases are TGTGCCAGCAGCCCTCTTCAAAGCTCCTACGAGCAGTACTTC.